The 31 T cell receptor beta chains listed next were all sequenced from one sample in a study of T cells after posttransplantation cyclophosphamide. Busulfan-fludarabine conditioning, marrow transplant, and cyclophosphamide on days +3 and +4 were administered. Method: immunoSEQ multiplex PCR; TCRdb's copy keeps in-frame clones and lacks some. Altogether approximately 15,000 clones were found in the sample, and no singletons occur. Specimen: PBMCs, collected after allogeneic stem cell transplant with posttransplant cyclophosphamide. The origin of the receptors is a female patient aged 30 to 40 who received an allogeneic stem cell transplant from a related donor, was CMV-positive, and had no GVHD. Some of the T cells might come from the graft donor.

This clone has a count of ten or more. The J gene is TRBJ1-2, the V gene TRBV18; possibly TRBD1 for D (5 bases). Looked up from germline, CDR1 is KGHSH and CDR2 is LQKENI. CDR3 size: 16 residues. V was pared by 2 bases and J by 8 bases, with 21 bases between. This chain's CDR3 is CASSPDFLGNDRGYTF. In DNA form, the CDR3 reads TGTGCCAGCTCACCAGATTTTTTGGGAAACGACAGAGGCTACACCTTC.

This clone was seen ten or more times. The chain has TRBV5-1 and TRBJ1-1; no reliable D call. The V and J ends lost 5 bases and 1 base respectively, with 9 bases between them. Per the germline V gene, CDR1 is SGHRS and CDR2 is YFSETQ. The CDR3 is 13 amino acids. The CDR3 sequence is CASSLAGNTEAFF. The CDR3 DNA reads as TGCGCCAGCAGTCTCGCAGGGAACACTGAAGCTTTCTTT.

In this sample, this clone turned up many times. V usage is TRBV7-2 and J usage is TRBJ2-1, with 8 bases identical to TRBD2. This CDR3 region has 15 residues. Germline V gives CDR1 SGHTA, CDR2 FQGNSA. The ends lost 1 base at V and 6 bases at J; junction bases unmatched: 5. Written as DNA, the CDR3 is TGTGCCAGCAGCTTAGACGGGAGGGCCTTCAATGAGCAGTTCTTC. This translates into CASSLDGRAFNEQFF.

This clone has a count of ten or more. The chain has TRBV4-3 and TRBJ2-1; D possibly corresponds to TRBD2 (5 bases). V was clipped by 1 base and J by 10 bases, with 11 bases between them. Germline-derived CDR1 and CDR2 are LGHNA and YSLEER. The CDR3 length is 13 residues. The chain's CDR3 is CASSQGLTGEQFF. The CDR3 DNA reads as TGCGCCAGCAGCCAAGGGCTCACGGGAGAGCAGTTCTTC.

This clone was observed at least ten times. The CDR3 DNA is TGTGCCAGCAGCTCACTAGCGGGAAAAGCCAAAAACATTCAGTACTTC. It translates to CASSSLAGKAKNIQYF. The J gene is TRBJ2-4, the V gene TRBV13; 10 nucleotides match TRBD2. CDR1 and CDR2 from the germline V gene are PRHDT and FYEKMQ (reference sequence). CDR3 size: 16 residues. Losses at the gene ends were 4 bases for V and 0 bases for J; bases not matched to a gene: 3.

Many counts were recorded for this clone. This chain joins TRBV21-1 and TRBJ2-7; TRBD2 reflects the table's D call only, with no check against the DNA. TRBV21-1 is described as a pseudogene. CDR3 length: 16 amino acids. Written as DNA, the CDR3 is TGTGCCAGCAGCAATTCCCGACTAGCGGGGGCCTACGAGCAGTACTTC. Its protein is CASSNSRLAGAYEQYF.

This clone was counted ten times or more. V and J are TRBV11-3 and TRBJ2-1; maybe TRBD2 (5 bases). The CDR3 is 16 amino acids. Germline V gives CDR1 SGHNT, CDR2 YENEEA. V was pared by 5 bases and J by 1 base, with 15 bases between. The CDR3 loop reads CASSRGETASYNEQFF. CDR3 in DNA: TGTGCCAGCAGCCGGGGAGAGACCGCGTCCTACAATGAGCAGTTCTTC. Complete variable domain (other parts from reference TRBV11-3 and TRBJ2-1): EAGVVQSPRYKIIEKKQPVAFWCNPISGHNTLYWYLQNLGQGPELLIRYENEEAVDDSQLPKDRFSAERLKGVDSTLKIQPAELGDSAVYLCASSRGETASYNEQFFGPGTRLTVL.

This clone showed up many times. This chain links TRBV6-5 with TRBJ2-2, with a possible D match to TRBD2 (6 bases). V lost 6 bases and J 1 base, leaving 12 bases between the germline ends. This CDR3 comprises 15 residues. Per the germline V gene, CDR1 is MNHEY and CDR2 is SVGAGI. The CDR3 loop is CASSPGLMNTGELFF. CDR3 sequence (DNA): TGTGCCAGCAGCCCGGGACTCATGAACACCGGGGAGCTGTTTTTT.

This clone was counted many times. This chain uses TRBV30 with TRBJ2-5; the match to TRBD1 covers 7 bases. The CDR3 consists of 12 residues. Trimming removed 6 bases from V and 5 bases from J; junction bases left unmatched: 6. Germline-derived CDR1 and CDR2 are GTSNPN and SVGIG (reference sequence). The CDR3: CACRQGPETQYF. In DNA, the CDR3 is TGTGCCTGCAGACAGGGCCCCGAGACCCAGTACTTC.

This clone was picked up many times. The chain is built from TRBV4-1 and TRBJ2-7; D possibly corresponds to TRBD2 (5 bases). From germline, CDR1 is MGHRA and CDR2 YSYEKL. The CDR3 spans 15 residues. Trimming stripped 1 base from V and 0 bases from J, with 10 bases between. Written as DNA, the CDR3 is TGCGCCAGCAGCCAAGGGCGCGGGTCCTCCTACGAGCAGTACTTC. This encodes CASSQGRGSSYEQYF.

The chain recombines TRBV6-4 with TRBJ1-6; tentatively, D is TRBD1 (5 bases). Trimming cost V 5 bases and J 5 bases, with 7 bases left between them. This CDR3 spans 13 amino acids. Germline CDR1 reads MRHNA; CDR2 reads SNTAGT. This CDR3 reads CASSQGDNSPLHF. DNA of the CDR3: TGTGCCAGCAGTCAGGGCGATAATTCACCCCTCCACTTT.

In its sample, this clone was seen many times. The chain links TRBV19 to TRBJ2-1, with no clear D. The V and J ends lost 2 bases and 4 bases respectively, with 9 bases between them. This CDR3 contains 14 residues. CDR1 is LNHDA, CDR2 SQIVND, per germline (reference sequence). The CDR3 DNA reads TGTGCCAGTAGTATAAGAGCGCTTTACAATGAGCAGTTCTTC. Protein sequence: CASSIRALYNEQFF.

The table lists this clone with many counts. The chain has TRBV6-4 and TRBJ2-3, with D maybe TRBD1 (5 bases). CDR1 is MRHNA and CDR2 is SNTAGT in the germline V gene. This CDR3 comprises 15 residues. The V end was cut by 8 bases, the J end by 3 bases, with 18 bases between. The CDR3 reads CASRKEQGWTDTQYF. DNA for the CDR3: TGTGCCAGCCGAAAGGAGCAGGGTTGGACAGATACGCAGTATTTT.

This clone was observed at least ten times. J is TRBJ2-4 and V is TRBV21-1; the DNA was not used to check the table's D call, TRBD1. TRBV21-1 is a documented pseudogene. The CDR3 consists of 16 residues. CDR3 loop: CASSKDGGLAKNIQYF. The CDR3 nucleotides read TGTGCCAGCAGCAAAGATGGGGGCCTTGCCAAAAACATTCAGTACTTC.

CDR3 in DNA: TGTGCCAGCAGTTCCTCTGACAGCACACAAGAGACCCAGTACTTC. Encoded protein: CASSSSDSTQETQYF. This sequence joins TRBV28 and TRBJ2-5; the D gene is possibly TRBD1 (5 bases). The CDR3 extends over 15 amino acids. Germline lookup yields CDR1 MDHEN and CDR2 SYDVKM. The V and J ends lost 4 bases and 2 bases respectively, with 14 bases between them.

This clone was counted at least ten times. The CDR3 DNA reads TGTGCCAGCAGCTTAGAGGCAGGGATCTATGGCTACACCTTC. Its protein product is CASSLEAGIYGYTF. The rearrangement links TRBV7-9 to TRBJ1-2; D may be TRBD1 (5 bases). V lost 1 base, J lost 4 bases, and 10 bases lay in between. The CDR3 contains 14 residues. Germline assignment: CDR1 SEHNR and CDR2 FQNEAQ (reference sequence). Variable domain in full (rest from reference TRBV7-9 and TRBJ1-2): DTGVSQNPRHKITKRGQNVTFRCDPISEHNRLYWYRQTLGQGPEFLTYFQNEAQLEKSRLLSDRFSAERPKGSFSTLEIQRTEQGDSAMYLCASSLEAGIYGYTFGSGTRLTVV.

This clone was counted at least ten times. The CDR3 here is CASKTPGVFEQFF. The DNA of the CDR3 is TGTGCCAGCAAAACCCCGGGAGTTTTTGAGCAGTTCTTC. The rearrangement uses TRBV27 and TRBJ2-1, with D possibly being TRBD2 (6 bases). V was clipped by 7 bases and J by 9 bases, with 16 bases between them. Germline V gene data show CDR1 as MNHEY and CDR2 as SMNVEV (reference sequence). This CDR3 spans 13 amino acids.

The table lists this clone with many counts. The chain uses TRBV4-1 and TRBJ2-7; D possibly corresponds to TRBD1 (6 bases). Per the germline V gene, CDR1 is MGHRA and CDR2 is YSYEKL. V was trimmed by 4 bases and J by 2 bases, leaving 6 bases between them. The length of the CDR3 is 12 residues. CDR3 sequence: CASSRQAYEQYF. Written as DNA, the CDR3 is TGCGCCAGCAGCCGACAGGCCTACGAGCAGTACTTC.

The sample holds many counts of this clone. The chain has TRBV14 and TRBJ2-7, with TRBD2 matching over 11 bases. The CDR3 loop spans 14 amino acids. Germline V CDR1 and CDR2: SGHDN, FVKESK. Losses at the gene ends were 4 bases for V and 3 bases for J; bases not matched to a gene: 2. The chain's CDR3 is CASSRGLAVYEQYF. The CDR3 bases are TGTGCCAGCAGCCGGGGACTAGCGGTCTACGAGCAGTACTTC.

This clone was seen repeatedly, ten times or more. The chain has TRBV4-2 and TRBJ2-1; unclear D gene. Germline V gives CDR1 LGHNA, CDR2 YNFKEQ. This CDR3 is 15 amino acids long. V was clipped by 1 base and J by 2 bases, with 9 bases between them. The CDR3 reads CASSQAVRTYNEQFF. CDR3 DNA sequence: TGTGCCAGCAGCCAAGCTGTGCGGACCTACAATGAGCAGTTCTTC.

This clone was observed many times. The genes are TRBV15 and TRBJ2-1, with D possibly being TRBD1 (5 bases). Germline loops: CDR1 LNHNV, CDR2 YYDKDF (reference sequence). The V and J ends lost 3 bases and 7 bases respectively, with 7 bases between them. There are 12 residues in the CDR3. The CDR3 bases are TGTGCCACCAGCAGTCCAGGGAATGAGCAGTTCTTC. Protein product: CATSSPGNEQFF.

There are many counts of this clone. This chain uses TRBV15 with TRBJ1-3; 8 bases match TRBD1. J lost 3 bases, V lost 0 bases, and 1 base had no gene match. This CDR3 is 15 amino acids long. The V gene's germline CDR1 is LNHNV and CDR2 YYDKDF (reference sequence). CDR3 bases: TGTGCCACCAGCAGAGACAGGGGGCTTGGAAACACCATATATTTT. This sequence encodes CATSRDRGLGNTIYF.

This clone showed up many times. This chain uses TRBV19 with TRBJ2-1; 12 nucleotides agree with TRBD2. The V segment lost 5 bases and the J segment 0 bases; nucleotides outside the gene matches: 8. The V gene's germline CDR1 is LNHDA and CDR2 SQIVND (reference sequence). The CDR3 has 18 residues. The CDR3 is CASSRTSGIPLSYNEQFF. CDR3 nucleotide sequence: TGTGCCAGTAGTCGGACTAGCGGGATCCCACTCTCCTACAATGAGCAGTTCTTC.

This clone has at least ten counts. The V call is TRBV2, the J call TRBJ2-5; D is ambiguous. Per germline, CDR1 SNHLY and CDR2 FYNNEI. Trimming cost V 6 bases and J 5 bases, with 10 bases left between them. The CDR3 is 12 residues long. CDR3 nucleotide sequence: TGTGCCAGCAGGACTCTTAGGGAGACCCAGTACTTC. It encodes CASRTLRETQYF.

This clone came up many times. V gene TRBV5-1 combines with J gene TRBJ2-1; 7 bases line up with TRBD1. V lost 3 bases to trimming and J lost 4 bases; unmatched junction nucleotides: 10. CDR1 is SGHRS, CDR2 YFSETQ, per germline. The CDR3 runs to 16 residues. The CDR3 DNA reads as TGCGCCAGCAGCTACCAAGCCGGGACAGAATACAATGAGCAGTTCTTC. It yields the protein CASSYQAGTEYNEQFF. Full variable domain (missing parts from reference TRBV5-1 and TRBJ2-1): KAGVTQTPRYLIKTRGQQVTLSCSPISGHRSVSWYQQTPGQGLQFLFEYFSETQRNKGNFPGRFSGRQFSNSRSEMNVSTLELGDSALYLCASSYQAGTEYNEQFFGPGTRLTVL.

This clone was seen repeatedly, ten times or more. The chain links TRBV7-9 to TRBJ2-1, with D tentatively TRBD2 (6 bases). Trimming took off 8 bases at V and 6 bases at J, with 11 bases between the two ends. Germline lookup yields CDR1 SEHNR and CDR2 FQNEAQ (reference sequence). This CDR3 is built from 12 residues. CDR3 region: CASGGLSNEQFF. The CDR3 DNA sequence: TGTGCCAGCGGAGGGCTCTCCAATGAGCAGTTCTTC.

This clone was seen at least ten times. The V call is TRBV7-9, the J call TRBJ2-5, with TRBD1 matching 7 bases. The CDR3 loop spans 14 amino acids. V lost 4 bases to trimming and J lost 3 bases; unmatched junction nucleotides: 5. CDR1 and CDR2 from the germline V gene are SEHNR and FQNEAQ (reference sequence). The CDR3 DNA sequence: TGTGCCAGCAGCTCCTCTACAGGGGAAGAGACCCAGTACTTC. As protein: CASSSSTGEETQYF.

This clone is deemed medium-sized (0.01 to 0.1%). This rearrangement joins TRBV19 to TRBJ1-5; 8 bases agree with TRBD1. The ends lost 5 bases at V and 10 bases at J; junction bases unmatched: 10. The CDR3 is made up of 14 amino acids. Germline lookup yields CDR1 LNHDA and CDR2 SQIVND (reference sequence). CDR3 in amino acids: CASSSDRGPGPQHF. The CDR3 region has the DNA TGTGCCAGTAGTTCAGACAGGGGCCCCGGACCCCAGCATTTT.

This clone occurred many times. The CDR3 here is CASSVMGGGSSYNEQFF. In DNA, the CDR3 is TGTGCCAGCAGTGTAATGGGAGGGGGAAGCTCCTACAATGAGCAGTTCTTC. The chain is built from TRBV6-4 and TRBJ2-1; TRBD2 is a possible D gene (7 bases). The CDR3 is 17 residues long. In germline, CDR1 is MRHNA, CDR2 SNTAGT. Trimming took 4 bases from V and 0 from J, leaving 16 bases between them.

This clone was seen ten or more times. The chain employs TRBV10-2 and TRBJ2-5, with 13 positions matching TRBD2. Germline trimming cut 6 bases from V and 2 bases from J; bases unmatched to any gene: 3. Looked up from germline, CDR1 is WSHSY and CDR2 is SAAADI. This CDR3 region has 15 residues. Written as DNA, the CDR3 is TGCGCCAGCAGCTTGACTAGCGGGGGGCAAGAGACCCAGTACTTC. The encoded protein is CASSLTSGGQETQYF.

This clone has at least ten counts. This chain links TRBV6-5 with TRBJ2-5, with D maybe TRBD1 (5 bases). CDR1 MNHEY and CDR2 SVGAGI come from the germline V gene. The CDR3 runs to 15 residues. Trimming shortened V by 6 bases and J by 0 bases, and 14 bases separated the two germline ends. CDR3 amino acids: CASRMTDDYQETQYF. The CDR3 DNA is TGTGCCAGCAGAATGACAGATGATTACCAAGAGACCCAGTACTTC.